The present T cell receptor (beta chain) was sequenced within a study of T cell repertoires in cytomegalovirus infection. In the study overall: It was recently identified HLA-C-restricted and well-studied HLA-B-restricted CMV epitopes that the study used. Both a matching HLA type and CMV infection were indicated by public TCR beta signatures. Whole-study findings and limits: Dominant in the ex vivo response were TCR beta clonotypes restricted by HLA-C and specific for CMV. Carriers of CMV plus the relevant HLA were identified by cumulative public TCR beta family frequency.

TCRdb independently ran MiXCR on the reads; one entry per CDR3 protein. The sample yields roughly 920,000 distinct CDR3 sequences, around 29% seen once. Per the germline V gene, CDR1 is MNHNS and CDR2 is SASEGT. This CDR3 contains 15 residues. The V gene lost 4 bases and the J gene lost 2 bases, with 14 bases spanning the gap. In its sample, this clonotype was seen a few times. Its antigen is not identified. This TCR derives from a human donor in good health (CMV status not recorded). Some clones in this sample may be carry-over from other donors' samples. The starting material was cultured CD8+ T cells from PBMCs, obtained from culture after CMV antigen stimulation. The chain carries TRBV6-1 and TRBJ1-2; D gene ambiguous. The CDR3 nucleotides are TGTGCCAGCAGTGTAGGATTTCTGAGGAACTATGGCTACACCTTC. It codes for CASSVGFLRNYGYTF.